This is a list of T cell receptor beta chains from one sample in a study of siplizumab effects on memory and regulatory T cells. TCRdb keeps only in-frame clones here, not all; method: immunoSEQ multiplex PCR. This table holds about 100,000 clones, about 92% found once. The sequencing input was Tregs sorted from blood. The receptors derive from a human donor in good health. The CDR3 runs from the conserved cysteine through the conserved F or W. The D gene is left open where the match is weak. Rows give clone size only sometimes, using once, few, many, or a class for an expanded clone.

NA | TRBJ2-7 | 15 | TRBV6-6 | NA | CASSSPDGVAYEQYF | TGTGCCAGCAGTTCCCCCGACGGGGTAGCCTACGAGCAGTACTTC
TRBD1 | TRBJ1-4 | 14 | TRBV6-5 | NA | CASRAGTGVEKLFF | TGTGCCAGCAGAGCCGGGACAGGGGTTGAAAAACTGTTTTTT
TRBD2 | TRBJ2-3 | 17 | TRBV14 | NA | CASSQDLLAGFADTQYF | TGTGCCAGCAGCCAAGATTTACTAGCGGGATTTGCAGATACGCAGTATTTT
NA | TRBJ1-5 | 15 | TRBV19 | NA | CASKEALNSNQPQHF | TGTGCCAGTAAAGAGGCGCTGAATAGCAATCAGCCCCAGCATTTT
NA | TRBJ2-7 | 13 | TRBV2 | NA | CASHPHTNYEQYF | TGTGCCAGCCACCCACACACAAACTACGAGCAGTACTTC
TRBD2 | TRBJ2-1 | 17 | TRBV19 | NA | CASTFSSTSGNNNEQFF | TGTGCCAGTACCTTTTCCTCGACTAGCGGGAACAACAATGAGCAGTTCTTC
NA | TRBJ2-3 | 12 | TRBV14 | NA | CASSQVADTQYF | TGTGCCAGCAGCCAAGTAGCAGATACGCAGTATTTT
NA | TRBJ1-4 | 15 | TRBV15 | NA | CATSSPTGRGEKLFF | TGTGCCACCAGCTCTCCGACAGGAAGAGGAGAAAAACTGTTTTTT
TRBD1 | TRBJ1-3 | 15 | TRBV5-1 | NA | CASSPGQGGGNTIYF | TGCGCCAGCAGCCCGGGACAGGGTGGTGGAAACACCATATATTTT
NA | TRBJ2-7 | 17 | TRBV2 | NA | CASTRQGLGLVVYEQYF | TGTGCCAGCACAAGACAGGGCCTGGGACTAGTTGTCTACGAGCAGTACTTC
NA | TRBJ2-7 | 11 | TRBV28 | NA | CASGRTYEQYF | TGTGCCAGCGGGCGCACCTACGAGCAGTACTTC
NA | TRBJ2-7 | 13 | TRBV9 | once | CASSPETGREQYF | TGTGCCAGCAGCCCCGAGACGGGGCGCGAGCAGTACTTC
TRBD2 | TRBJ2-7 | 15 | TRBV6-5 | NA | CASSSTSGSSYEQYF | TGTGCCAGCAGTTCGACTAGCGGAAGCTCCTACGAGCAGTACTTC
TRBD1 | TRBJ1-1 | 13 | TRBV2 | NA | CASSASGGTEASF | TGTGCCAGCAGTGCGTCAGGGGGTACTGAAGCTTCCTTT
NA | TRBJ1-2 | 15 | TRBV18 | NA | CASSSTGIVGYGYTF | TGTGCCAGCTCATCCACAGGGATAGTTGGCTATGGCTACACCTTC
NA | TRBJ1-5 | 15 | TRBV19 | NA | CASTRASRGNQPQHF | TGTGCCAGTACCCGGGCCTCCCGAGGGAATCAGCCCCAGCATTTT
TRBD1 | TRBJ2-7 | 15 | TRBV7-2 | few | CASSQALGQSYEQYF | TGTGCCAGCAGCCAAGCTTTGGGACAGTCCTACGAGCAGTACTTC
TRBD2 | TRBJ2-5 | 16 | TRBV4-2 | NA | CASGRAGGRVEETQYF | TGTGCCAGCGGTAGGGCGGGAGGCCGGGTAGAAGAGACCCAGTACTTC
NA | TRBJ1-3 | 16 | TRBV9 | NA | CASSVRGSDSGNTIYF | TGTGCCAGCAGCGTACGAGGTTCCGACTCTGGAAACACCATATATTTT
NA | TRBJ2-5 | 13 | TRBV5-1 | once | CASSRGIQETQYF | TGCGCCAGCAGCCGGGGGATCCAAGAGACCCAGTACTTC
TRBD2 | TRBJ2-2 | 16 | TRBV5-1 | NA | CASSLVAGGPSGELFF | TGCGCCAGCAGCTTGGTTGCGGGGGGCCCCTCGGGGGAGCTGTTTTTT
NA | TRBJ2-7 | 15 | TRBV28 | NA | CASRPSLGHAAEQYF | TGTGCCAGCAGACCATCTTTGGGACACGCGGCCGAGCAGTACTTC
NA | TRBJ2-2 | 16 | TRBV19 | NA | CASSIARGTNTGELFF | TGTGCCAGTAGTATCGCCAGGGGCACGAACACCGGGGAGCTGTTTTTT
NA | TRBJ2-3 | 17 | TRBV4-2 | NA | CASSQSFRRAHTDTQYF | TGTGCCAGCAGCCAAAGTTTCAGGCGGGCCCACACAGATACGCAGTATTTT
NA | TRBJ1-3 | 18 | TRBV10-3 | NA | CATTPGQGFAWSGNTIYF | TGTGCCACCACCCCGGGGCAGGGGTTTGCTTGGTCCGGAAACACCATATATTTT
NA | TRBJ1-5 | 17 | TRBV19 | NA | CASSPGEGRASNQPQHF | TGTGCCAGTAGTCCCGGAGAGGGAAGGGCGAGCAATCAGCCCCAGCATTTT
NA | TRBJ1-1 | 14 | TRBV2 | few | CASRPHQGGAEAFF | TGTGCCAGCAGACCCCATCAGGGAGGGGCTGAAGCTTTCTTT
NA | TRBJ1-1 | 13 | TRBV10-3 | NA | CAITVGENTEAFF | TGTGCCATCACTGTAGGGGAGAACACTGAAGCTTTCTTT
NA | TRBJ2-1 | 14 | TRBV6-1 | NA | CASSSRDPPYEQFF | TGTGCCAGCAGTTCACGGGACCCACCTTATGAGCAGTTCTTC
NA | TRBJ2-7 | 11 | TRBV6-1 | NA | CASLAGNEQYF | TGTGCCAGTCTGGCTGGCAACGAGCAGTACTTC
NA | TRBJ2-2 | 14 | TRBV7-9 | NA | CASSLSKDTGELFF | TGTGCCAGCAGCTTAAGTAAGGACACCGGGGAGCTGTTTTTT
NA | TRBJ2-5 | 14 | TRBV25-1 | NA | CASSDRGFQETQYF | TGTGCCAGCAGTGATAGGGGCTTCCAAGAGACCCAGTACTTC
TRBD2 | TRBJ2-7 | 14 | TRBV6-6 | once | CASSTLGGRYEQYF | TGTGCCAGCAGCACCCTAGGCGGGAGGTACGAGCAGTACTTC
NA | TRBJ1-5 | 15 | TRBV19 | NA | CASSIDRGGNQPQHF | TGTGCCAGTAGTATAGATAGGGGCGGAAATCAGCCCCAGCATTTT
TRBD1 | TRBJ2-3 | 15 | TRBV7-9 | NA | CASSQQTGLRDTQYF | TGTGCCAGCAGCCAGCAGACAGGGCTAAGGGATACGCAGTATTTT
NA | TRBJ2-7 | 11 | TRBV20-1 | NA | CSAGLGYEQYF | TGCAGTGCTGGACTGGGCTACGAGCAGTACTTC
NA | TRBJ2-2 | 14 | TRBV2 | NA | CASSKGLSTGELFF | TGTGCCAGCAGCAAAGGGTTGAGCACCGGGGAGCTGTTTTTT
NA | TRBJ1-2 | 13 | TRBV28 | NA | CASAYQGIYGYTF | TGTGCCAGTGCGTATCAGGGGATCTATGGCTACACCTTC
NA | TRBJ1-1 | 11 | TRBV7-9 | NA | CASKLNTEAFF | TGTGCCAGCAAACTGAACACTGAAGCTTTCTTT
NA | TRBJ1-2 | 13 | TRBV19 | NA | CASSIRQGGGYTF | TGTGCCAGTAGTATACGGCAGGGTGGAGGCTACACCTTC